This T cell receptor beta chain was observed in a study of T cell changes during pregnancy in multiple sclerosis. TCRdb keeps only in-frame clones here, not all; method: immunoSEQ multiplex PCR. The table records 90,000 or so clones, around 90% of them present only once. The CDR3 is 15 residues long. Trimming removed 8 bases at V and 3 bases at J, with 17 bases between. This sample comprised peripheral blood, obtained in the first trimester of pregnancy. The V gene is TRBV23-1, the J gene TRBJ1-3, with unresolved D. TRBV23-1 is an open reading frame whose function is uncertain. This receptor was taken from a female donor in good health, enrolled as a control in a pregnancy study. The DNA for the CDR3 is TGCGCCAGCGGGAGTATGCTGTCTTGTGGAAACACCATATATTTT. Amino acid sequence: CASGSMLSCGNTIYF.